A single sample gave rise to the 18 T cell receptor beta chains below, sequenced in a study of post-analysis software for immune sequencing data. Study conclusions and caveats: Patients showed TRBV5-6, TRBV5-1 and TRBV20-1 among 4 or 5 TRBV segments more frequent than in controls.

Prepared libraries of TCR beta cDNA carried unique molecular identifiers. Each CDR3 protein is one row after TCRdb ran MiXCR on the PCR reads. The table lists about 680,000 distinct CDR3 sequences, over 45% of them singletons, with roughly 12% in the top ten. These receptors' antigens are unknown. The sequencing sample was made of blood. The source of these receptors is a girl between 2 and 10 years old with multiple sclerosis.

This clonotype was counted a few times. V is TRBV10-2 and J is TRBJ2-5, with 7 bases that match TRBD2. V was pared by 10 bases and J by 5 bases, with 7 bases of the junction left unmatched. The CDR3 spans 12 residues. Per germline, CDR1 WSHSY and CDR2 SAAADI. The CDR3 coding sequence is TGCGCCATCTCAAGGCGGGGGGAGACCCAGTACTTC. This translates into CAISRRGETQYF.

This sequence joins TRBV12-3 or TRBV12-4 and TRBJ2-5; D is undetermined. V gave up 7 bases and J gave up 2 bases, with 14 bases separating them. There are 14 residues in the CDR3. The CDR3 is CASNSPRSQETQYF. CDR3 in DNA: TGTGCCAGCAATTCCCCCAGGTCGCAAGAGACCCAGTACTTC.

This chain joins TRBV6-5 and TRBJ2-2; D gene unclear. This CDR3 has 15 residues. Between the trimmed V and J ends, which lost 4 bases and 1 base, there was a span of 10 bases. CDR1 MNHEY and CDR2 SVGAGI come from the germline V gene. The CDR3, as DNA: TGTGCCAGCAGTTCGGACGGATGGAACACCGGGGAGCTGTTTTTT. The encoded protein is CASSSDGWNTGELFF.

The CDR3 DNA is TGCGCCAGCAGCTCCCGGTTAACGGGGGGTGCCACGAAGACCCAGTACTTC. It yields the protein CASSSRLTGGATKTQYF. The chain couples TRBV5-1 to TRBJ2-7; 7 nucleotides agree with TRBD2. The J call is uncertain, as TRBJ2-5 better fits the DNA end. Germline-derived CDR1 and CDR2 are SGHRS and YFSETQ. The CDR3 spans 17 residues.

This clonotype was detected only a few times. The chain combines TRBV20-1 with TRBJ2-3; 9 bases are a match to TRBD2. Losses at the gene ends were 3 bases for V and 1 base for J; bases not matched to a gene: 8. This CDR3 is 16 amino acids long. Germline V lookup: CDR1 DFQATT, CDR2 SNEGSKA (reference sequence). CDR3 in amino acids: CSARPHERGGTDTQYF. The CDR3 nucleotides read TGCAGTGCTAGGCCCCACGAGCGGGGGGGCACAGATACGCAGTATTTT.

The genes are TRBV5-6 and TRBJ2-7; TRBD2 might be the D (6 bases). With 1 base removed from V and 2 bases from J, the gap between germline ends came to 19 bases. The CDR3 contains 17 residues. CDR1 is SGHDT and CDR2 is YYEEEE in the germline V gene. Written as DNA, the CDR3 is TGTGCCAGCAGCTTGCGACCGTGGAGGGCCCAAACCTACGAGCAGTACTTC. It encodes CASSLRPWRAQTYEQYF.

This clonotype was seen just once. The V gene is TRBV20-1, the J gene TRBJ2-1; TRBD2 matches at 14 bases. J was trimmed by 0 bases and V by 3 bases; bases with no gene match: 10. Per the germline V gene, CDR1 is DFQATT and CDR2 is SNEGSKA (reference sequence). The CDR3 is made up of 19 amino acids. CDR3 sequence reads: CSARTTGTSGRVSYNEQFF. CDR3 nucleotides: TGCAGTGCTAGGACCACCGGGACTAGCGGGAGAGTCTCCTACAATGAGCAGTTCTTC.

This clonotype came up a few times. The rearrangement uses TRBV6-5 and TRBJ1-2, with no clear D. The germline V gene has CDR1 MNHEY and CDR2 SVGAGI. This CDR3 has 11 amino acids. Trimming removed 6 bases from V and 1 base from J, with 3 bases in between. The CDR3 DNA reads TGTGCCAGCAGGGGTAACTATGGCTACACCTTC. It encodes CASRGNYGYTF.

The rearrangement links TRBV6-6 to TRBJ2-5; TRBD1 agrees at 7 bases. There are 14 residues in the CDR3. The germline CDR1 and CDR2 sequences are MNHNY and SVGAGI (reference sequence). J gave up 7 bases and V 6 bases, and 11 bases lay outside the gene matches. The CDR3 bases are TGTGCCAGCAGGGAGCAGGGGGAATTTTCGACCCAGTACTTC. Translated: CASREQGEFSTQYF.

The chain employs TRBV4-1 and TRBJ2-5; 10 bases are shared with TRBD2. Germline V gene sequence: CDR1 MGHRA, CDR2 YSYEKL. The CDR3 contains 18 residues. Unmatched junction bases numbered 15, after V lost 5 bases and J lost 3 bases. In DNA, the CDR3 is TGCGCCAGCAGCTTTAGGCCCCCAGCGGGAGGGCCGGAAGAGACCCAGTACTTC. Amino acid sequence: CASSFRPPAGGPEETQYF.

The chain couples TRBV9 to TRBJ1-2, with D perhaps matching TRBD1 (6 bases). V dropped 0 bases and J dropped 6 bases, with 15 bases sitting between them. Germline-derived CDR1 and CDR2 are SGDLS and YYNGEE. This CDR3 has 15 amino acids. The CDR3 DNA reads as TGTGCCAGCAGCGTAGCTGGGGGGGCGCTGGATGGCTACACCTTC. It translates to CASSVAGGALDGYTF.

This clonotype was detected once. In DNA, the CDR3 is TGTGCCAGCAGTAAACTAGGCCACAATGAGCAGTTCTTC. Translated: CASSKLGHNEQFF. The rearrangement links TRBV7-9 to TRBJ2-1; possible D gene TRBD2, 5 bases. Trimming stripped 6 bases from V and 5 bases from J, with 11 bases between. The CDR3 has 13 amino acids. Germline CDR1 reads SEHNR; CDR2 reads FQNEAQ (reference sequence).

The chain uses TRBV10-1 and TRBJ2-6, with 8 bases fitting TRBD2. V dropped 4 bases and J dropped 1; count of bases not matched to a gene: 3. Germline lookup yields CDR1 WNHNN and CDR2 SYGVQD (reference sequence). This CDR3 has 16 residues. The CDR3 reads CASSAGGASGANVLTF. CDR3 DNA: TGCGCCAGCAGTGCGGGGGGGGCGTCTGGGGCCAACGTCCTGACTTTC.

The rearrangement uses TRBV6-5 and TRBJ2-2; TRBD1 might be the D (6 bases). The CDR3 contains 15 residues. The V gene lost 6 bases and the J gene lost 3 bases, with 14 bases spanning the gap. Germline V lookup: CDR1 MNHEY, CDR2 SVGAGI. CDR3 amino acids: CASRPQGTYTGELFF. CDR3 DNA: TGTGCCAGCAGACCACAGGGTACTTACACCGGGGAGCTGTTTTTT.

The gene calls are TRBV5-1 and TRBJ2-3, with 9 bases fitting TRBD1. The CDR3 length is 15 residues. V was pared by 5 bases and J by 4 bases, with 8 bases of the junction left unmatched. Per the germline V gene, CDR1 is SGHRS and CDR2 is YFSETQ. CDR3 sequence: CASRPGQGSSDTQYF. CDR3 bases: TGCGCCAGCAGGCCGGGACAGGGAAGCTCAGATACGCAGTATTTT.

V usage is TRBV6-2 or TRBV6-3 and J usage is TRBJ2-1, with 7 bases matching TRBD1. This CDR3 comprises 13 residues. Trimming took 2 bases from V and 6 from J; bases not matched to a gene: 1. Germline-derived CDR1 and CDR2 are MNHEY and SVGEGT. The DNA for the CDR3 is TGTGCCAGCAGTTACCAGGGGGTCAATGAGCAGTTCTTC. This encodes CASSYQGVNEQFF.

This clonotype has a handful of counts. V is TRBV5-6 and J is TRBJ2-1, with a weak D call TRBD2 (5 bases). V was cut by 9 bases and J by 7 bases, with 20 bases left in between. CDR1 is SGHDT, CDR2 YYEEEE, per germline. The CDR3 spans 14 residues. The CDR3: CATKGWGAENEQFF. The CDR3 bases are TGTGCCACCAAAGGGTGGGGAGCAGAAAATGAGCAGTTCTTC.

This clonotype was seen once. The chain combines TRBV7-9 with TRBJ2-3, with D uncertain. This CDR3 region has 15 residues. Germline CDR1 is SEHNR and CDR2 is FQNEAQ (reference sequence). V lost 5 bases to trimming and J lost 0 bases, with 12 bases between them. The CDR3 is CASSIGRKSTDTQYF. For the CDR3, the DNA is TGTGCCAGCAGCATCGGACGGAAAAGCACAGATACGCAGTATTTT.